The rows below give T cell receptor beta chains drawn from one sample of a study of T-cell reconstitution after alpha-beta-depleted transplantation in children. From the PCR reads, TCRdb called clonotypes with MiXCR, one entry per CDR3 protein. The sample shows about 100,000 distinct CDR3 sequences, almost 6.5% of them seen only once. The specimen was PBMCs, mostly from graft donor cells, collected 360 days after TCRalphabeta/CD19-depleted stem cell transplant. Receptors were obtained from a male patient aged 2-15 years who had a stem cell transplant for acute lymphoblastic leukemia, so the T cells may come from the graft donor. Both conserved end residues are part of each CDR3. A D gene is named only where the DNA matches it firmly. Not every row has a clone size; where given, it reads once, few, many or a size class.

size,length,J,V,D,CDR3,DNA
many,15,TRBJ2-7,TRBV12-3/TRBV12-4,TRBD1,CASSSSGQGADEQYF,TGTGCCAGCAGTTCCTCGGGACAGGGGGCTGATGAGCAGTACTTC
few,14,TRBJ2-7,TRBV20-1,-,CSARGELPQHEQYF,TGCAGTGCTAGAGGAGAGCTCCCTCAGCACGAGCAGTACTTC
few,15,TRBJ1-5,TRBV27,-,CASSLSGYSNQPQHF,TGTGCCAGCAGTTTATCAGGGTATAGCAATCAGCCCCAGCATTTT
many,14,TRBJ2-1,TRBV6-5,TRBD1,CASSSGQGFNEQFF,TGTGCCAGCAGTTCGGGACAGGGGTTCAATGAGCAGTTCTTC
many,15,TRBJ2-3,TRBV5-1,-,CASSSGVSTGDTQYF,TGCGCCAGCAGTTCCGGCGTGTCTACCGGGGATACGCAGTATTTT
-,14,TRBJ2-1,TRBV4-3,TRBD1,CASSHMTGYNEQFF,TGCGCCAGCAGCCACATGACAGGGTACAATGAGCAGTTCTTC
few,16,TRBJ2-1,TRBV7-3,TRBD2,CASSFAGTSEYNEQFF,TGTGCCAGCAGCTTCGCAGGGACTAGCGAGTACAATGAGCAGTTCTTC
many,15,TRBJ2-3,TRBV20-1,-,CSAGLQKGLRGTQYF,TGCAGTGCGGGCCTGCAAAAGGGCCTCAGAGGCACGCAGTATTTT
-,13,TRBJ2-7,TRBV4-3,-,CASSLYDSYEQYF,TGCGCCAGCAGCCTTTATGACTCCTACGAGCAGTACTTC
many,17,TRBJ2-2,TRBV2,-,CASSDPGGGLYTGELFF,TGTGCCAGCAGTGACCCCGGAGGGGGGCTCTACACCGGGGAGCTGTTTTTT
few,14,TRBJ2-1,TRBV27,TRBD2,CASSRAGAGNEQFF,TGTGCCAGCAGCCGAGCGGGAGCGGGCAATGAGCAGTTCTTC
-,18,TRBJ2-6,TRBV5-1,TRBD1,CASSLPGQGGYGANVLTF,TGCGCCAGCAGCTTGCCGGGACAGGGGGGATATGGGGCCAACGTCCTGACTTTC
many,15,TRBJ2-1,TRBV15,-,CATTWDGSSYNEQFF,TGTGCCACCACCTGGGACGGAAGCTCCTACAATGAGCAGTTCTTC